This T cell receptor (delta chain) appears in the sequencing data of a study of gamma-delta chains in newborns, infants, children. V was clipped by 4 bases and J by 8 bases, with 29 bases between them. The CDR3 totals 18 residues. The germline V gene encodes CDR1 TSWWSYY and CDR2 QGS. TCRdb reanalysed the reads with CATT. The sample has under 13,000 delta-chain clones, 3.5% seen once. The receptor's source is a child who was a newborn, infant or young child, either healthy, febrile or measles-vaccinated (not recorded which). The genes are TRDV1 and TRDJ1; perhaps TRDD3 as D (5 bases). The sequenced material came from blood. This CDR3 reads CALGGIIRSQGGKLKLIF. The CDR3 DNA sequence: TGTGCTCTTGGGGGAATCATACGGAGCCAGGGAGGGAAACTCAAACTCATCTTT.